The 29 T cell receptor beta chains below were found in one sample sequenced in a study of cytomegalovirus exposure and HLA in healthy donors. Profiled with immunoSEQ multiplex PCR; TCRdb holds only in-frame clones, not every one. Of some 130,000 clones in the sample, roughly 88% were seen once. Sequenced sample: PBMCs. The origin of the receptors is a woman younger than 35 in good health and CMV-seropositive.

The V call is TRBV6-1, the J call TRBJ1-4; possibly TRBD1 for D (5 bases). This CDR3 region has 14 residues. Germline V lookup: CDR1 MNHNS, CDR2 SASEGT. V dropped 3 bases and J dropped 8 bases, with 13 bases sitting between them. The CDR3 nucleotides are TGTGCCAGCAGTGATCGCGGGGCGCGCGAAAAACTGTTTTTT. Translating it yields CASSDRGAREKLFF.

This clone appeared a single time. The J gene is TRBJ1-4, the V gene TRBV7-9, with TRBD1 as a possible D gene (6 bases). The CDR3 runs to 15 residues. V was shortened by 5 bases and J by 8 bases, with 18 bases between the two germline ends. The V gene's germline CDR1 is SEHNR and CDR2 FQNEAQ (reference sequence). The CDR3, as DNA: TGTGCCAGCAGCCCGGGAGGGATGGGGGGCGAAAAACTGTTTTTT. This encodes CASSPGGMGGEKLFF.

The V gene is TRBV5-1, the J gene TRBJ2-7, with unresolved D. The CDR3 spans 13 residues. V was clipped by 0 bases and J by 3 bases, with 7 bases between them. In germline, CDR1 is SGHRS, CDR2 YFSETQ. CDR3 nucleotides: TGCGCCAGCAGCTTGGTTCAGGACTACGAGCAGTACTTC. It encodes CASSLVQDYEQYF.

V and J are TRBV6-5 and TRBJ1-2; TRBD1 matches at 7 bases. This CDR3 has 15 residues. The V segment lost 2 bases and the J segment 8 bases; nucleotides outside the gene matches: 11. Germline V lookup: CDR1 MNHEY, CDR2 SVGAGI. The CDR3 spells CASSYTSGQLKGYTF. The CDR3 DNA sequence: TGTGCCAGCAGTTACACCTCGGGACAGTTAAAAGGCTACACCTTC.

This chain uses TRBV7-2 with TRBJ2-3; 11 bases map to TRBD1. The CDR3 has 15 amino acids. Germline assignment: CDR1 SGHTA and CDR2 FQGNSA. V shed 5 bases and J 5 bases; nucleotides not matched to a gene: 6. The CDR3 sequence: CASSRGTGGIDTQYF. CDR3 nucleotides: TGTGCCAGCAGCAGGGGGACAGGGGGTATAGATACGCAGTATTTT. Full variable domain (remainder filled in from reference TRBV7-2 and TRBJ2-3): GAGVSQSPSNKVTEKGKDVELRCDPISGHTALYWYRQSLGQGLEFLIYFQGNSAPDKSGLPSDRFSAERTGGSVSTLTIQRTQQEDSAVYLCASSRGTGGIDTQYFGPGTRLTVL.

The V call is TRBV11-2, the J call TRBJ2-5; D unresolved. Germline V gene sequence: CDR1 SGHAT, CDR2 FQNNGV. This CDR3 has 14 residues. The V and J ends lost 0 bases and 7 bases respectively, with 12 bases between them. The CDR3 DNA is TGTGCCAGCAGCTTAGAACGCCAGTCTGGGACCCAGTACTTC. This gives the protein CASSLERQSGTQYF.

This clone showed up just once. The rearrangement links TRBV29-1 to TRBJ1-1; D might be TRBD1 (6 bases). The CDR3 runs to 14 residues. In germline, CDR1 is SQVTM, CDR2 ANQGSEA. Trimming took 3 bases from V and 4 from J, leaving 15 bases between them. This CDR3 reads CSVDRAGAGTEAFF. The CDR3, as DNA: TGCAGCGTTGACAGGGCAGGGGCAGGCACTGAAGCTTTCTTT.

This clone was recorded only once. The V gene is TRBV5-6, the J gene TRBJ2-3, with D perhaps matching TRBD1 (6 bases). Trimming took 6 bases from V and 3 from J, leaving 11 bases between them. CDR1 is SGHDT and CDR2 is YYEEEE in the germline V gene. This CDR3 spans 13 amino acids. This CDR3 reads CASNPRGTDTQYF. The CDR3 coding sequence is TGTGCCAGCAACCCAAGGGGGACAGATACGCAGTATTTT.

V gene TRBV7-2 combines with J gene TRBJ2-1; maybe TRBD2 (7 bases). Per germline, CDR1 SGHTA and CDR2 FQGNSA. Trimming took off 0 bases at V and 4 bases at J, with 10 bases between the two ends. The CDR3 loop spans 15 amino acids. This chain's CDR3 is CASSLAGGQYNEQFF. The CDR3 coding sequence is TGTGCCAGCAGCTTAGCGGGGGGGCAATACAATGAGCAGTTCTTC.

CDR3 bases: TGTGCCAGCAGTCTCCGGGACAGGGGGCTGTATACGCAGTATTTT. It yields the protein CASSLRDRGLYTQYF. The chain employs TRBV5-4 and TRBJ2-3; 12 bases are a match to TRBD1. The CDR3 is 15 residues long. Germline V gene sequence: CDR1 SGHNT, CDR2 YYREEE (reference sequence). Trimming at V came to 5 bases and at J to 7 bases, leaving 8 bases not matched to a gene.

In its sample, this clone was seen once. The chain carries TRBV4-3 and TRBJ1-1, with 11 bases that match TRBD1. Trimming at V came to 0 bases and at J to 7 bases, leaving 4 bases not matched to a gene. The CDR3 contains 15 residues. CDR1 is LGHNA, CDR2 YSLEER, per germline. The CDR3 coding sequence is TGCGCCAGCAGCCAAGAGGACAGGGGGCGCGATGAAGCTTTCTTT. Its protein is CASSQEDRGRDEAFF.

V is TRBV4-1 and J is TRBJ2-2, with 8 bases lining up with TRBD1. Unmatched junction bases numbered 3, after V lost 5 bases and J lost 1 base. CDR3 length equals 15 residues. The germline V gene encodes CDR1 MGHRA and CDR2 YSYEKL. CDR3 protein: CASSIQGVNTGELFF. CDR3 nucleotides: TGCGCCAGCAGCATACAGGGGGTGAACACCGGGGAGCTGTTTTTT.

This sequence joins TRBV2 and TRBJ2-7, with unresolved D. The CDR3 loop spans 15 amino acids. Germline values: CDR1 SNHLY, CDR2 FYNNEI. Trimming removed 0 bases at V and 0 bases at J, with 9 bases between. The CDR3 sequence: CASSEAQNFSYEQYF. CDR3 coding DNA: TGTGCCAGCAGTGAAGCACAGAACTTCTCCTACGAGCAGTACTTC.

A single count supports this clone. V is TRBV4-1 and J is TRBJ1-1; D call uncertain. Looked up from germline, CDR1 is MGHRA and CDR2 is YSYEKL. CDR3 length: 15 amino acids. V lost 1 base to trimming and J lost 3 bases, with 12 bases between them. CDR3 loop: CASSQVKSPYTEAFF. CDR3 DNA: TGCGCCAGCAGCCAAGTCAAGAGTCCATACACTGAAGCTTTCTTT.

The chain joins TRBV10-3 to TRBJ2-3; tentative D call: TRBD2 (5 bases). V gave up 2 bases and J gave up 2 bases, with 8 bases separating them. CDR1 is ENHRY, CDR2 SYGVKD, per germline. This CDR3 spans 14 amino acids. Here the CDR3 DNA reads TGTGCCATCAGTGAGGCGGGTTTCACAGATACGCAGTATTTT. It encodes CAISEAGFTDTQYF.

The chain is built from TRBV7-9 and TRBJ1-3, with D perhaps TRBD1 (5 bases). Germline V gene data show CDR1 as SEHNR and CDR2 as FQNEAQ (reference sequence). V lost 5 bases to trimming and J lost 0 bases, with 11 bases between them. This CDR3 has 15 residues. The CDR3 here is CASSASGSSGNTIYF. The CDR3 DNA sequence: TGTGCCAGCAGCGCCTCAGGGTCCTCTGGAAACACCATATATTTT.

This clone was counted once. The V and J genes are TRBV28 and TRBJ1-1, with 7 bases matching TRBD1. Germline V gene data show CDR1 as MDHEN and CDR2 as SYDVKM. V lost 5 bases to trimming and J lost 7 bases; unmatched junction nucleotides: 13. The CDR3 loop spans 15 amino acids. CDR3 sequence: CASSMLKRTGFEAFF. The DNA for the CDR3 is TGTGCCAGCAGTATGTTAAAAAGGACAGGATTTGAAGCTTTCTTT.

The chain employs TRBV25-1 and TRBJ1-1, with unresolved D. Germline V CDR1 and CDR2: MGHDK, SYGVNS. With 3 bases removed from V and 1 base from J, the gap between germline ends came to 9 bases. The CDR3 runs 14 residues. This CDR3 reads CASSEGYRNTEAFF. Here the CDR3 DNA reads TGTGCCAGCAGTGAGGGTTACAGGAACACTGAAGCTTTCTTT.

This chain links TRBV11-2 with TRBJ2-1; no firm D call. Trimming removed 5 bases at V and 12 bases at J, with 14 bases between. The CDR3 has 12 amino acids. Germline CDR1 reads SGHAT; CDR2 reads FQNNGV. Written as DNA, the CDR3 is TGTGCCAGCAGCCTAACCCCAATGTGGCAGTTCTTC. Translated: CASSLTPMWQFF.

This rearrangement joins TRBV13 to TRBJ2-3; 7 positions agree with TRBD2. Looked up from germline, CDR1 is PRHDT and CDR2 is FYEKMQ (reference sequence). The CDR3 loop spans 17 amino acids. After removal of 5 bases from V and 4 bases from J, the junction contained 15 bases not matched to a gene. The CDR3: CASSPGGSGWMSDTQYF. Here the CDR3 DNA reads TGTGCCAGCAGCCCCGGGGGGTCAGGCTGGATGTCAGATACGCAGTATTTT.

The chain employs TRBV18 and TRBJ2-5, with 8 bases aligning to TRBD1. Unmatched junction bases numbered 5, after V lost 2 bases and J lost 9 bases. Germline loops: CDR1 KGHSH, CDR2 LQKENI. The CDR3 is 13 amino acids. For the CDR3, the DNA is TGTGCCAGCTCACCATCGGGACAGGTGCCCCAGTACTTC. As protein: CASSPSGQVPQYF.

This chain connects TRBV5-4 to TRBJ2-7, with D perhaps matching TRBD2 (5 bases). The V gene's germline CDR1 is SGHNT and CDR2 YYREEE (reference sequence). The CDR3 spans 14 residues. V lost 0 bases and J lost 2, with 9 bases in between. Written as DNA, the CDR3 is TGTGCCAGCAGCTTGGTGGGGAGTACCTACGAGCAGTACTTC. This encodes CASSLVGSTYEQYF.

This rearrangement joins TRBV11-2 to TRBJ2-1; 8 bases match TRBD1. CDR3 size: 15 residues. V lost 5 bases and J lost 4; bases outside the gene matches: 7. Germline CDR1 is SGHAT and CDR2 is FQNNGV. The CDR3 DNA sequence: TGTGCCAGCAGCACCGTTCAGGGGGCTTACAATGAGCAGTTCTTC. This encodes CASSTVQGAYNEQFF.

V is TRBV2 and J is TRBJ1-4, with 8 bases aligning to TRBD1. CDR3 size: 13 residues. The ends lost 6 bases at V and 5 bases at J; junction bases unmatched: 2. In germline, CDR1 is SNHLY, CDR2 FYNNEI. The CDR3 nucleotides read TGTGCCAGCAGGGACAGGGTAAATGAAAAACTGTTTTTT. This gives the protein CASRDRVNEKLFF.

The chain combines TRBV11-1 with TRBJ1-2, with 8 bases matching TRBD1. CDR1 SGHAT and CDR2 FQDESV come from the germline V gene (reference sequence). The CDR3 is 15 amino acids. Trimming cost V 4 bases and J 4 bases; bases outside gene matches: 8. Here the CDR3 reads CASSWSGQAVYGYTF. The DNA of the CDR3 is TGTGCCAGCAGCTGGTCGGGACAGGCCGTCTATGGCTACACCTTC.

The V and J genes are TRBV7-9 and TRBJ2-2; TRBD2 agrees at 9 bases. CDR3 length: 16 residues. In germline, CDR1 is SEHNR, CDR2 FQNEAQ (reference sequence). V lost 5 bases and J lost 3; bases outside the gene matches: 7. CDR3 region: CASSRDSGSDTGELFF. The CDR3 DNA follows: TGTGCCAGCAGCCGAGATAGCGGGAGCGACACCGGGGAGCTGTTTTTT. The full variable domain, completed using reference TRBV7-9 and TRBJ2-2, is DTGVSQNPRHKITKRGQNVTFRCDPISEHNRLYWYRQTLGQGPEFLTYFQNEAQLEKSRLLSDRFSAERPKGSFSTLEIQRTEQGDSAMYLCASSRDSGSDTGELFFGEGSRLTVL.

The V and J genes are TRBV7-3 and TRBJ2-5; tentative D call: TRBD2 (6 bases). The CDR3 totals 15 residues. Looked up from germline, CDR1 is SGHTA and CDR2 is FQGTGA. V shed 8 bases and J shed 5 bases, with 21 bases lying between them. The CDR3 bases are TGTGCCAGCGCTACCAGAGGAGGGCCGGGGGAGACCCAGTACTTC. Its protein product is CASATRGGPGETQYF.

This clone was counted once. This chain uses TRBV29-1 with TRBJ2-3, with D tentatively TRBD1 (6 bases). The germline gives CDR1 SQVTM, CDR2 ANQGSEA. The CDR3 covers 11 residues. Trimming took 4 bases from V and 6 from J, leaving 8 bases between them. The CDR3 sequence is CSVAQGDTQYF. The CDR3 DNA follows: TGCAGCGTTGCGCAGGGGGATACGCAGTATTTT.

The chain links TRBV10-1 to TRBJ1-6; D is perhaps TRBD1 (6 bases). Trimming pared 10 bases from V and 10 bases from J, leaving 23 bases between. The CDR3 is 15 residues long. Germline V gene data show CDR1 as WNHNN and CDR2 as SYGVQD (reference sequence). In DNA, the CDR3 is TGCGCCACCCCCGGACAGTTGCTGTCTTGCTCACCCCTCCACTTT. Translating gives CATPGQLLSCSPLHF.